Described below is a single T cell receptor beta chain sequence and its context. Its target is not known. This specimen comes from a study of cytomegalovirus exposure and HLA in healthy donors. Notes on the study in general: Reportedly, diagnosis of cytomegalovirus status by the classifier showed high specificity and sensitivity. Within the 120 or so validation repertoires, first-cohort TCR clusters tended to co-occur, according to a later analysis. A few of the chains that were CMV-associated were confirmed in vitro to be specific for CMV antigens.

Sequenced by immunoSEQ multiplex PCR; TCRdb stores in-frame clones only, minus some. The sample lists 130,000 to 150,000 clones, about 91% occurring once. The CDR3 extends over 13 amino acids. V gave up 7 bases and J gave up 5 bases; unmatched junction bases: 10. CDR1 and CDR2 (germline): SQVTM, ANQGSEA. The source of this sequence is a man between 18 and 29 years old in good health and CMV-seropositive. The sample comprised PBMCs. This rearrangement joins TRBV29-1 to TRBJ2-5; 7 positions match TRBD1. The CDR3 spells CSATRGGAETQYF. For the CDR3, the DNA is TGCAGCGCTACGCGAGGGGGCGCGGAGACCCAGTACTTC.